The 27 T cell receptor beta chains in this list originate from one sample, sequenced in a study of T cells in Graves' hyperthyroidism and ophthalmopathy. RNA transcripts gave rise to amplified TCR beta CDR3 regions. Using the HTBI primer set, a first-round RT-PCR was run on the TCR CDR3. TCRdb fed the multiplex PCR reads into MiXCR, producing one record per CDR3 protein. In the table there are some 490,000 distinct CDR3 sequences, 20% to 25% of which are singletons. The sequenced material came from blood. These receptors all stem from a woman aged 70-85 years with Graves' ophthalmopathy.

This chain uses TRBV5-8 with TRBJ2-7; 9 nucleotides match TRBD1. The germline V gene encodes CDR1 SGHTS and CDR2 YDEGEE. The CDR3 has 15 amino acids. The V and J ends lost 4 bases and 4 bases, in that order; junction bases with no gene match: 9. CDR3 DNA: TGTGCCAGCAGCCCGCGAGGGACAGGGATTTACGAGCAGTACTTC. It translates to CASSPRGTGIYEQYF.

V gene TRBV30 combines with J gene TRBJ1-2; 7 bases are a match to TRBD1. CDR3 length: 11 amino acids. V was pared by 3 bases and J by 8 bases, with 3 bases of the junction left unmatched. Germline CDR1 reads GTSNPN; CDR2 reads SVGIG (reference sequence). The CDR3 is CAWRWTGGYTF. The CDR3 coding sequence is TGTGCCTGGAGATGGACAGGCGGCTACACCTTC.

V is TRBV10-3 and J is TRBJ1-6; maybe TRBD1 (6 bases). The CDR3 covers 15 residues. V lost 7 bases and J 5 bases, leaving 15 bases between the germline ends. From germline, CDR1 is ENHRY and CDR2 SYGVKD. The CDR3 DNA is TGTGCCATCACCCAGGGGCCCGCGGATAATTCACCCCTCCACTTT. The encoded protein is CAITQGPADNSPLHF.

The table lists this clonotype with a few counts. This chain connects TRBV3-1 to TRBJ2-1; tentatively, D is TRBD1 or TRBD2 (6 bases each). The CDR3 totals 16 residues. Looked up from germline, CDR1 is LGHDT and CDR2 is YNNKEL (reference sequence). With 3 bases removed from V and 0 bases from J, the gap between germline ends came to 12 bases. For the CDR3, the DNA is TGTGCCAGCAGCCACGGGGGCCTCGGCTCCTACAATGAGCAGTTCTTC. It yields the protein CASSHGGLGSYNEQFF.

This clonotype was seen ten or more times. The rearrangement links TRBV28 to TRBJ1-4; the D gene is possibly TRBD1 (5 bases). From germline, CDR1 is MDHEN and CDR2 SYDVKM. V gave up 4 bases and J gave up 8 bases, with 17 bases separating them. The CDR3 consists of 15 residues. DNA for the CDR3: TGTGCCAGCAGTTCTCGGACAACTCGAAAGGAAAAACTGTTTTTT. Amino acid sequence: CASSSRTTRKEKLFF.

J is TRBJ2-7 and V is TRBV7-8; D not certain. The V gene's germline CDR1 is SGHVS and CDR2 FQNEAQ. There are 14 residues in the CDR3. V gave up 0 bases and J gave up 3 bases, with 9 bases separating them. The CDR3 here is CASSLAWEGYEQYF. The CDR3 nucleotides read TGTGCCAGCAGCTTAGCGTGGGAAGGCTACGAGCAGTACTTC.

The J gene is TRBJ1-3, the V gene TRBV30, with D uncertain. Trimming left V 1 base short and J 2 bases short, with 9 bases between. CDR3 length: 14 residues. Per germline, CDR1 GTSNPN and CDR2 SVGIG (reference sequence). The CDR3 nucleotides read TGTGCCTGGAGTGACGGGGTGACTGGAAACACCATATATTTT. It translates to CAWSDGVTGNTIYF.

This clonotype has a count of ten or more. The rearrangement joins TRBV7-2 to TRBJ2-2; a possible D gene is TRBD2 (6 bases). V lost 1 base to trimming and J lost 0 bases, with 9 bases between them. CDR1 SGHTA and CDR2 FQGNSA come from the germline V gene. The CDR3 has 16 residues. CDR3 sequence reads: CASSLVTGANTGELFF. The CDR3 DNA follows: TGTGCCAGCAGCTTAGTCACGGGGGCGAACACCGGGGAGCTGTTTTTT.

V is TRBV5-1 and J is TRBJ2-5, with 12 bases fitting TRBD1. Germline trimming cut 4 bases from V and 5 bases from J; bases unmatched to any gene: 12. This CDR3 has 17 residues. Germline CDR1 and CDR2: SGHRS and YFSETQ. The CDR3, as DNA: TGCGCCAGCAGCCGGGGGACAGGGGGCACGAAATGGGAGACCCAGTACTTC. Translating it yields CASSRGTGGTKWETQYF.

This clonotype turned up a few times. The chain is built from TRBV30 and TRBJ2-3; unclear D gene. CDR1 is GTSNPN, CDR2 SVGIG, per germline (reference sequence). This CDR3 region has 13 residues. With 3 bases removed from V and 1 base from J, the gap between germline ends came to 8 bases. CDR3 residues: CAWSHRGTDTQYF. The CDR3 DNA sequence: TGTGCCTGGAGCCACCGGGGCACAGATACGCAGTATTTT.

This clonotype was observed a few times. The chain uses TRBV28 and TRBJ1-2, with unresolved D. The V gene's germline CDR1 is MDHEN and CDR2 SYDVKM. V lost 3 bases, J lost 1 base, and 6 bases lay in between. This CDR3 has 13 amino acids. The CDR3 spells CASSFGLNYGYTF. The CDR3 nucleotides are TGTGCCAGCAGTTTCGGCCTTAACTATGGCTACACCTTC.

As to this clonotype: Since a much larger clone is just one base distant, this may be a read error. J is TRBJ2-1 and V is TRBV12-3 or TRBV12-4, with 7 bases lining up with TRBD2. V trimming: 3 bases; J trimming: 6 bases; junction bases outside the gene matches: 8. CDR3 length equals 15 residues. This CDR3 is CASSFNGRTSNEQFF. For the CDR3, the DNA is TGTGCCAGCAGTTTCAACGGGAGGACCAGCAATGAGCAGTTCTTC.

This clonotype was observed many times. The chain uses TRBV19 and TRBJ1-1; no clear D. CDR3 length: 14 residues. V was trimmed by 6 bases and J by 4 bases, leaving 15 bases between them. Germline V gives CDR1 LNHDA, CDR2 SQIVND (reference sequence). The CDR3: CASRAGRVRTEAFF. The CDR3 DNA reads TGTGCCAGTAGGGCGGGGAGAGTACGCACTGAAGCTTTCTTT.

The chain employs TRBV20-1 and TRBJ2-7; 10 bases agree with TRBD2. Unmatched junction bases numbered 4, after V lost 0 bases and J lost 2 bases. CDR3 size: 15 residues. The germline V gene has CDR1 DFQATT and CDR2 SNEGSKA (reference sequence). As DNA, the CDR3 is TGCAGTGCTAGAGAGGGTCTAGCGGGAGCCTACGAGCAGTACTTC. It is translated as CSAREGLAGAYEQYF.

This clonotype was found a few times. The rearrangement uses TRBV30 and TRBJ1-2; 8 bases map to TRBD1. J gave up 2 bases and V 5 bases, and 7 bases lay outside the gene matches. Germline assignment: CDR1 GTSNPN and CDR2 SVGIG (reference sequence). The CDR3 is 14 amino acids. The CDR3 DNA sequence: TGTGCCTGGGAGGGGGGACAGGCAAACTATGGCTACACCTTC. This codes for CAWEGGQANYGYTF.

The DNA of the CDR3 is TGCGCCAGCAGCTTTGGAGCCTCGGATCTGAACACTGAAGCTTTCTTT. Its protein product is CASSFGASDLNTEAFF. The V and J genes are TRBV5-1 and TRBJ1-1; D is undetermined. V dropped 2 bases and J dropped 0 bases, with 14 bases sitting between them. Germline CDR1 reads SGHRS; CDR2 reads YFSETQ. CDR3 length equals 16 residues.

This clonotype was seen repeatedly, ten times or more. CDR3 in amino acids: CASSEGRHEQYF. The CDR3 DNA reads TGTGCCAGCAGTGAGGGCCGCCACGAGCAGTACTTC. The V gene is TRBV27, the J gene TRBJ2-7; a weak D match, TRBD2 (5 bases). This CDR3 is built from 12 residues. The germline V and J ends were trimmed by 5 bases and 5 bases, with 10 bases remaining between them. Germline V gives CDR1 MNHEY, CDR2 SMNVEV (reference sequence).

In this sample, this clonotype turned up a few times. The V and J genes are TRBV7-8 and TRBJ1-2; the D gene is possibly TRBD1 (6 bases). V gave up 1 base and J gave up 7 bases, with 25 bases separating them. Germline CDR1 reads SGHVS; CDR2 reads FQNEAQ. This CDR3 contains 18 residues. The CDR3, as DNA: TGTGCCAGCAGCTTAGTAGGGGGGGCAGGACCCTTGTCGGGTGGCTACACCTTC. It encodes CASSLVGGAGPLSGGYTF.

The CDR3 protein is CSARAGGLSNQPQHF. In nucleotides, the CDR3 is TGCAGTGCTAGAGCAGGGGGTCTTAGCAATCAGCCCCAGCATTTT. V usage is TRBV20-1 and J usage is TRBJ1-5, with TRBD1 matching over 7 bases. From germline, CDR1 is DFQATT and CDR2 SNEGSKA (reference sequence). CDR3 size: 15 residues. With 1 base clipped from V and 0 bases from J, the junction kept 3 bases outside the gene matches.

The chain recombines TRBV6-5 with TRBJ1-5; 8 bases map to TRBD1. CDR3 length: 15 amino acids. The J segment lost 6 bases and the V segment lost 5 bases, leaving 9 bases of the junction unmatched. Germline V gives CDR1 MNHEY, CDR2 SVGAGI. As DNA, the CDR3 is TGTGCCAGCAGTACTGCAGGGGGCTCCGGTCAGCCCCAGCATTTT. Translating it yields CASSTAGGSGQPQHF.

The chain carries TRBV5-8 and TRBJ2-6; D remains unclear. The length of the CDR3 is 17 residues. Trimming removed 2 bases from V and 4 bases from J, with 16 bases in between. Germline values: CDR1 SGHTS, CDR2 YDEGEE. In DNA, the CDR3 is TGTGCCAGCAGCTTTCCCCGACCCTCTTCGGGGGCCAACGTCCTGACTTTC. Amino acids: CASSFPRPSSGANVLTF.

A few counts support this clonotype. In DNA, the CDR3 is TGCAGTGCTAGGGCAAACACCGGGGAGCTGTTTTTT. This sequence encodes CSARANTGELFF. V gene TRBV20-1 combines with J gene TRBJ2-2; D call uncertain. With 3 bases removed from V and 2 bases from J, the gap between germline ends came to 4 bases. The CDR3 has 12 residues. Germline V gene data show CDR1 as DFQATT and CDR2 as SNEGSKA (reference sequence).

A few counts support this clonotype. The chain combines TRBV20-1 with TRBJ2-3; 12 positions agree with TRBD2. With V trimmed by 7 bases and J by 0 bases, 8 bases remained unmatched. CDR3 length: 16 residues. Germline lookup yields CDR1 DFQATT and CDR2 SNEGSKA (reference sequence). The CDR3: CSGTSGTPSSTDTQYF. The CDR3 bases are TGCAGTGGGACTAGCGGGACCCCTTCGAGCACAGATACGCAGTATTTT.

The chain combines TRBV7-3 with TRBJ2-1; 7 bases align to TRBD1. The CDR3 is made up of 15 amino acids. The junction had 9 bases not matched to a gene; V was cut back by 5 bases and J by 5 bases. Germline V gene lookup returns CDR1 SGHTA and CDR2 FQGTGA. The CDR3 DNA follows: TGTGCCAGCAGCCTCGGACAGGCAGTTCACAATGAGCAGTTCTTC. Translated: CASSLGQAVHNEQFF.

The V call is TRBV5-1, the J call TRBJ2-7; 9 nucleotides agree with TRBD1. CDR1 is SGHRS and CDR2 is YFSETQ in the germline V gene. V lost 2 bases and J lost 3; bases outside the gene matches: 6. The CDR3 length is 15 residues. The CDR3 DNA reads as TGCGCCAGCAGCTTAAGTGGGACAGGGCTCTACGAGCAGTACTTC. This sequence encodes CASSLSGTGLYEQYF.

This clonotype was seen many times. The chain carries TRBV6-2 or TRBV6-3 and TRBJ2-1; 9 bases agree with TRBD2. After removal of 2 bases from V and 4 bases from J, the junction contained 3 bases not matched to a gene. Germline CDR1 and CDR2: MNHEY and SVGEGT. The CDR3 runs 15 residues. The CDR3 sequence is CASSYAGGGYNEQFF. As DNA, the CDR3 is TGTGCCAGCAGTTACGCGGGAGGGGGTTACAATGAGCAGTTCTTC.

This clonotype was counted a few times. The rearrangement uses TRBV7-2 and TRBJ2-1, with 9 bases that match TRBD1. The germline CDR1 and CDR2 sequences are SGHTA and FQGNSA. The length of the CDR3 is 15 residues. V shed 4 bases, J shed 3 bases, and the junction held 4 bases outside the gene matches. The DNA for the CDR3 is TGTGCCAGCAGCTCGGACAGGGGCGGCTACAATGAGCAGTTCTTC. Translation: CASSSDRGGYNEQFF.